The 29 T cell receptor beta chains below all came from one sample that was sequenced in a study of identical twins. Each CDR3 protein is one row after TCRdb ran MiXCR on the 5' RACE reads. In the table there are about 660,000 distinct CDR3 sequences, approximately 9% of which are singletons. Separately, the same data were catalogued under a study of yellow fever vaccine responses in identical twins.

Source material: PBMCs. Receptors were obtained from a woman aged 18-29 years in good health.

This clonotype came up many times. The rearrangement joins TRBV12-5 to TRBJ2-1; D unclear. The CDR3 totals 11 residues. V lost 5 bases and J lost 8, with 7 bases in between. CDR1 is LGHNT, CDR2 FRNRAP, per germline. The CDR3: CASGERYEQFF. DNA of the CDR3: TGTGCTAGTGGTGAGCGTTATGAGCAGTTCTTC.

CDR3 region: CASSLNRVVAEKLFF. The CDR3 DNA reads TGTGCCAGCAGTTTAAACAGGGTGGTGGCTGAAAAACTGTTTTTT. The V gene is TRBV12-3 or TRBV12-4, the J gene TRBJ1-4, with a weak D call TRBD1 (6 bases). This CDR3 has 15 amino acids. The V end lost 2 bases, the J end lost 7 bases, and 14 bases lay between the germline ends.

This clonotype was observed many times. In DNA form, the CDR3 reads TGTGCCAGCAGCTTGTTTGGGGCCACAGATACGCAGTATTTT. Protein product: CASSLFGATDTQYF. The chain combines TRBV5-6 with TRBJ2-3, with D possibly matching TRBD1 (5 bases). This CDR3 is built from 14 residues. The V and J ends lost 1 base and 2 bases respectively, with 8 bases between them. Per the germline V gene, CDR1 is SGHDT and CDR2 is YYEEEE. Supplemented by reference TRBV5-6 and TRBJ2-3, the full variable domain reads DAGVTQSPTHLIKTRGQQVTLRCSPKSGHDTVSWYQQALGQGPQFIFQYYEEEERQRGNFPDRFSGHQFPNYSSELNVNALLLGDSALYLCASSLFGATDTQYFGPGTRLTVL.

This clonotype was recorded a few times. Relative to the germline gene, one junction end is altered; a read error may explain this. The chain recombines TRBV7-9 with TRBJ2-3; D perhaps matches TRBD1 (5 bases). The germline CDR1 and CDR2 sequences are SEHNR and FQNEAQ (reference sequence). The CDR3 is made up of 11 amino acids. Here the CDR3 DNA reads TGTGCCAGCAGCTTGGCGACAGCCCACAATTTT. This encodes CASSLATAHNF.

This clonotype was seen a few times. This chain joins TRBV2 and TRBJ2-7, with 7 bases that match TRBD2. CDR1 is SNHLY and CDR2 is FYNNEI in the germline V gene. The CDR3 has 14 residues. Trimming removed 6 bases from V and 1 base from J; junction bases left unmatched: 6. The CDR3 nucleotides read TGTGCCAGCAGGGACGAAGCGGGGTCCTACGAGCAGTACTTC. This sequence encodes CASRDEAGSYEQYF.

In this sample, this clonotype turned up a few times. The chain links TRBV14 to TRBJ1-6; D perhaps matches TRBD1 (6 bases). Between the trimmed V and J ends, which lost 0 bases and 7 bases, there was a span of 16 bases. The V gene's germline CDR1 is SGHDN and CDR2 FVKESK. This CDR3 has 17 amino acids. The CDR3 spells CASSQDLGGGRNSPLHF. The CDR3 coding sequence is TGTGCCAGCAGCCAAGATCTTGGAGGGGGACGGAATTCACCCCTCCACTTT. The entire variable domain, with the rest obtained from reference TRBV14 and TRBJ1-6, is as follows: EAGVTQFPSHSVIEKGQTVTLRCDPISGHDNLYWYRRVMGKEIKFLLHFVKESKQDESGMPNNRFLAERTGGTYSTLKVQPAELEDSGVYFCASSQDLGGGRNSPLHFGNGTRLTVT.

A few counts support this clonotype. This CDR3 is CASSLAGAGKGEKLFF. CDR3 nucleotides: TGCGCCAGCAGCTTGGCTGGGGCAGGGAAGGGTGAAAAACTGTTTTTT. V gene TRBV5-1 combines with J gene TRBJ1-4, with a weak D call TRBD1 (5 bases). Germline CDR1 SGHRS, CDR2 YFSETQ. This CDR3 has 16 amino acids. The V end lost 0 bases, the J end lost 7 bases, and 16 bases lay between the germline ends. Full variable domain (missing parts from reference TRBV5-1 and TRBJ1-4): KAGVTQTPRYLIKTRGQQVTLSCSPISGHRSVSWYQQTPGQGLQFLFEYFSETQRNKGNFPGRFSGRQFSNSRSEMNVSTLELGDSALYLCASSLAGAGKGEKLFFGSGTQLSVL.

The rearrangement links TRBV7-8 to TRBJ2-1; tentatively, D is TRBD2 (6 bases). CDR3 length equals 14 residues. V was pared by 6 bases and J by 1 base, with 10 bases between. Looked up from germline, CDR1 is SGHVS and CDR2 is FQNEAQ. The DNA for the CDR3 is TGTGCCAGCAGAGATAGCGGTTCCTACAATGAGCAGTTCTTC. This encodes CASRDSGSYNEQFF. The whole variable domain, remainder taken from reference TRBV7-8 and TRBJ2-1, is GAGVSQSPRYKVAKRGQDVALRCDPISGHVSLFWYQQALGQGPEFLTYFQNEAQLDKSGLPSDRFFAERPEGSVSTLKIQRTQQEDSAVYLCASRDSGSYNEQFFGPGTRLTVL.

The chain employs TRBV11-1 and TRBJ2-7; possible D gene TRBD1, 6 bases. The germline CDR1 and CDR2 sequences are SGHAT and FQDESV (reference sequence). V was pared by 5 bases and J by 2 bases, with 28 bases between. There are 19 residues in the CDR3. CDR3 sequence (DNA): TGTGCCAGCAGCCCTCCTATGGGGGCAGGCCCGTTTGTCCCCTACGAGCAGTACTTC. This sequence encodes CASSPPMGAGPFVPYEQYF.

V usage is TRBV3-1 and J usage is TRBJ2-7; D is perhaps TRBD1 or TRBD2 (5 bases each). This CDR3 has 14 amino acids. Trimming pared 0 bases from V and 0 bases from J, leaving 6 bases between. Germline CDR1 reads LGHDT; CDR2 reads YNNKEL (reference sequence). The CDR3 nucleotides are TGTGCCAGCAGCCAAGATGGGGGCTCCTACGAGCAGTACTTC. It encodes CASSQDGGSYEQYF.

This clonotype was counted ten times or more. The chain joins TRBV12-3 or TRBV12-4 to TRBJ2-7; D might be TRBD1 (6 bases). CDR3 length: 13 amino acids. Trimming took off 7 bases at V and 5 bases at J, with 15 bases between the two ends. The CDR3 protein is CASTQGGEHEQYF. The CDR3 coding sequence is TGTGCCAGCACGCAAGGGGGAGAACACGAGCAGTACTTC.

The chain links TRBV19 to TRBJ2-4; TRBD2 is a possible D gene (6 bases). V dropped 4 bases and J dropped 6 bases, with 19 bases sitting between them. The germline gives CDR1 LNHDA, CDR2 SQIVND (reference sequence). The CDR3 length is 16 residues. DNA of the CDR3: TGTGCCAGTAGTACGGCATTCGGGACTCCCAGAAACATTCAGTACTTC. Amino acids: CASSTAFGTPRNIQYF.

This sequence joins TRBV28 and TRBJ2-1, with 12 bases fitting TRBD2. V was clipped by 2 bases and J by 2 bases; unmatched bases: 4. Per germline, CDR1 MDHEN and CDR2 SYDVKM. The CDR3 sequence is 17 residues long. CDR3 in amino acids: CASSLHLAGGPYNEQFF. CDR3 coding DNA: TGTGCCAGCAGTTTACACCTAGCGGGAGGGCCCTACAATGAGCAGTTCTTC.

This clonotype was recorded at least ten times. This chain connects TRBV29-1 to TRBJ1-1; D gene unclear. Germline CDR1 and CDR2: SQVTM and ANQGSEA. This CDR3 has 14 residues. The ends were cut back, 4 bases at V and 6 bases at J, with 18 bases in the middle. This CDR3 reads CSVVPILGGAEAFF. CDR3 coding DNA: TGCAGCGTTGTTCCAATACTCGGCGGGGCTGAAGCTTTCTTT.

The chain joins TRBV6-6 to TRBJ1-5; possibly TRBD1 for D (5 bases). V dropped 2 bases and J dropped 12 bases, with 11 bases sitting between them. The CDR3 is made up of 12 amino acids. The germline gives CDR1 MNHNY, CDR2 SVGAGI (reference sequence). The CDR3 DNA is TGTGCCAGCAGTTACGGGGCAGGGAGCCAGCATTTT. Protein product: CASSYGAGSQHF.

This chain links TRBV20-1 with TRBJ1-3; TRBD1 agrees at 9 bases. With V trimmed by 5 bases and J by 5 bases, 7 bases remained unmatched. There are 14 residues in the CDR3. Germline V gene lookup returns CDR1 DFQATT and CDR2 SNEGSKA (reference sequence). In DNA form, the CDR3 reads TGCAGTGCTCGGTCGGACAGGGGTAGAAACACCATATATTTT. Protein: CSARSDRGRNTIYF.

This clonotype was counted ten times or more. This chain uses TRBV25-1 with TRBJ2-5; TRBD2 might be the D (6 bases). The length of the CDR3 is 13 residues. Trimming took off 4 bases at V and 4 bases at J, with 10 bases between the two ends. Germline V gene sequence: CDR1 MGHDK, CDR2 SYGVNS. CDR3 nucleotide sequence: TGTGCCAGCAGTGGGGGGGTAAGAGAGACCCAGTACTTC. It translates to CASSGGVRETQYF.

The chain recombines TRBV5-1 with TRBJ2-7; a possible D gene is TRBD1 (6 bases). This CDR3 region has 15 residues. Germline-derived CDR1 and CDR2 are SGHRS and YFSETQ. V shed 4 bases and J shed 0 bases, with 14 bases lying between them. The CDR3 DNA is TGCGCCAGCAGCCTAGAGGGGGATAGCTCCTACGAGCAGTACTTC. Translation: CASSLEGDSSYEQYF.

This chain uses TRBV2 with TRBJ2-3, with D possibly matching TRBD1 (5 bases). There are 13 residues in the CDR3. Trimming left V 7 bases short and J 4 bases short, with 12 bases between. The germline V gene has CDR1 SNHLY and CDR2 FYNNEI. The CDR3 region is CASMEQESDTQYF. CDR3 coding DNA: TGTGCCAGCATGGAACAGGAGTCAGATACGCAGTATTTT.

Regarding this clonotype: A read error may account for a junction end that differs from germline. The V gene is TRBV23-1, the J gene TRBJ1-1; D unresolved. TRBV23-1 is an ORF; its function is uncertain. CDR3 length: 15 amino acids. CDR3 nucleotides: TGCGCCAGCAGTCATCGGCAGCAAGAGAACGCTGAAGCTTTCTTT. Amino acids: CASSHRQQENAEAFF.

There are a few counts of this clonotype. For the CDR3, the DNA is TGTGCCAGCAGCCCCGCAGGGGGCACTGAGCAGTTCTTC. Its protein is CASSPAGGTEQFF. This chain links TRBV7-9 with TRBJ2-1, with 8 bases identical to TRBD1. The V gene end was trimmed by 5 bases and the J gene end by 9 bases; junction bases not matched to a gene: 6. CDR1 and CDR2 (germline): SEHNR, FQNEAQ (reference sequence). The length of the CDR3 is 13 residues.

The rearrangement joins TRBV4-3 to TRBJ2-4, with D possibly being TRBD2 (6 bases). This CDR3 comprises 17 residues. Germline V gene lookup returns CDR1 LGHNA and CDR2 YSLEER. The germline V and J ends were trimmed by 0 bases and 0 bases, with 12 bases remaining between them. The CDR3 region is CASSQDLTSLAKNIQYF. The DNA for the CDR3 is TGCGCCAGCAGCCAAGATTTGACTAGTTTAGCCAAAAACATTCAGTACTTC.

This clonotype was seen at least ten times. The chain employs TRBV2 and TRBJ2-3, with 7 bases aligning to TRBD1. In germline, CDR1 is SNHLY, CDR2 FYNNEI. V shed 4 bases and J 0 bases; nucleotides not matched to a gene: 4. This CDR3 spans 15 amino acids. The CDR3 loop reads CASSAGQLSTDTQYF. In DNA, the CDR3 is TGTGCCAGCAGTGCGGGACAGCTTAGCACAGATACGCAGTATTTT.

This sequence joins TRBV27 and TRBJ1-1; 11 bases are shared with TRBD1. This CDR3 comprises 16 residues. CDR1 MNHEY and CDR2 SMNVEV come from the germline V gene (reference sequence). The ends lost 6 bases at V and 3 bases at J; junction bases unmatched: 9. The CDR3 coding sequence is TGTGCCAGCAGGGCCGGGACAGGGGGAAGTTACACTGAAGCTTTCTTT. Protein sequence: CASRAGTGGSYTEAFF.

This clonotype occurred many times. The chain links TRBV12-3 or TRBV12-4 to TRBJ2-1; D may correspond to TRBD1 or TRBD2 (5 bases each). V dropped 8 bases and J dropped 2 bases, with 13 bases sitting between them. This CDR3 spans 14 amino acids. CDR3 sequence (DNA): TGTGCCAGCGGGAGACAGAGAGCCTACAATGAGCAGTTCTTC. Protein product: CASGRQRAYNEQFF.

This clonotype was found a few times. The rearrangement uses TRBV28 and TRBJ2-1; TRBD2 matches at 9 bases. CDR3 size: 14 residues. V lost 7 bases and J lost 10; bases outside the gene matches: 11. Germline CDR1 and CDR2: MDHEN and SYDVKM. CDR3 in amino acids: CASTRAGGPGEQFF. The CDR3 DNA reads TGTGCCAGCACCAGGGCGGGAGGGCCAGGAGAGCAGTTCTTC.

This sequence joins TRBV9 and TRBJ2-1; 8 bases align to TRBD2. Germline V CDR1 and CDR2: SGDLS, YYNGEE. V was pared by 0 bases and J by 5 bases, with 4 bases of the junction left unmatched. CDR3 length: 15 residues. CDR3 nucleotide sequence: TGTGCCAGCAGCGTAGGGGCGGGGGGAAACAATGAGCAGTTCTTC. The encoded protein is CASSVGAGGNNEQFF.

There are a few counts of this clonotype. V gene TRBV11-2 combines with J gene TRBJ1-3; no clear D gene. The V gene's germline CDR1 is SGHAT and CDR2 FQNNGV. V shed 5 bases and J shed 4 bases, with 24 bases lying between them. The CDR3 extends over 18 amino acids. CDR3 sequence reads: CASSPWVWGMGSGNTIYF. The CDR3 coding sequence is TGTGCCAGCAGCCCCTGGGTCTGGGGAATGGGCTCCGGAAACACCATATATTTT.

The chain carries TRBV4-3 and TRBJ2-7; D unclear. V dropped 5 bases and J dropped 2 bases, with 16 bases sitting between them. The germline CDR1 and CDR2 sequences are LGHNA and YSLEER. This CDR3 is 15 amino acids long. CDR3 loop: CASSLTRQAPYEQYF. DNA of the CDR3: TGCGCCAGCAGCTTAACGCGGCAGGCCCCCTACGAGCAGTACTTC.